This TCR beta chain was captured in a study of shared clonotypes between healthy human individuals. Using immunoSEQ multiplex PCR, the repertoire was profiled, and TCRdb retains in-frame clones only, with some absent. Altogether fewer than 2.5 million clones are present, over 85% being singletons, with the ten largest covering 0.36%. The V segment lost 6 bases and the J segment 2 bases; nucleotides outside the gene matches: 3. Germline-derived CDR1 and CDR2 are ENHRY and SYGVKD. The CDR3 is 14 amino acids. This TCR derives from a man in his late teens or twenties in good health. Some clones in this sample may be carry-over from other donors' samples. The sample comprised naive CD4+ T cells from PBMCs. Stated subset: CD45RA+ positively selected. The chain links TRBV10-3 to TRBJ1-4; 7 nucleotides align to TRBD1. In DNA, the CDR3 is TGTGCCATCAGCAGGGGGTCGACTAATGAAAAACTGTTTTTT. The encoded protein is CAISRGSTNEKLFF.